What follows are 28 T cell receptor beta chains derived from one specimen sequenced in a study of T cells in localized non-small cell lung cancer. Generated by immunoSEQ multiplex PCR, the TCRdb table keeps only in-frame clones and is missing some. The sample records about 30,000 clones, around 90% being singletons. Sequencing used peripheral blood, obtained before any cancer treatment. These TCRs come from a male donor aged 60 or over with stage I lung adenocarcinoma.

The chain joins TRBV7-2 to TRBJ1-5; D is ambiguous. The germline V gene has CDR1 SGHTA and CDR2 FQGNSA. V was pared by 5 bases and J by 5 bases, with 19 bases between. The CDR3 extends over 16 amino acids. CDR3 nucleotides: TGTGCCAGCAGCCTAGAGGACGCCTGGGGAGATCAGCCCCAGCATTTT. Translation gives CASSLEDAWGDQPQHF.

The chain links TRBV7-2 to TRBJ2-7; 8 bases match TRBD2. Germline V gene sequence: CDR1 SGHTA, CDR2 FQGNSA. The junction had 2 bases not matched to a gene; V was cut back by 1 base and J by 0 bases. The CDR3 is made up of 15 amino acids. The CDR3 bases are TGTGCCAGCAGCTTAGTAGCGGGAACCTCCTACGAGCAGTACTTC. Amino acid sequence: CASSLVAGTSYEQYF.

V gene TRBV4-3 combines with J gene TRBJ2-3, with D perhaps matching TRBD2 (5 bases). Germline assignment: CDR1 LGHNA and CDR2 YSLEER. This CDR3 has 16 amino acids. V was shortened by 2 bases and J by 0 bases, with 12 bases between the two germline ends. DNA for the CDR3: TGCGCCAGCAGCCAATTCGGACTGGGGAGCACAGATACGCAGTATTTT. This codes for CASSQFGLGSTDTQYF.

The chain carries TRBV4-3 and TRBJ2-2, with TRBD1 matching over 10 bases. Germline loops: CDR1 LGHNA, CDR2 YSLEER. The J segment lost 7 bases and the V segment lost 6 bases, leaving 8 bases of the junction unmatched. CDR3 size: 15 residues. For the CDR3, the DNA is TGCGCCAGCAGACCCGACAGGGGGCGAGACGGGGAGCTGTTTTTT. It is translated as CASRPDRGRDGELFF.

This chain links TRBV5-1 with TRBJ1-1, with a tentative D call TRBD1 (5 bases). CDR3 length: 12 amino acids. Trimming left V 4 bases short and J 7 bases short, with 11 bases between. The germline V gene has CDR1 SGHRS and CDR2 YFSETQ. The CDR3 protein is CASSVQGLEAFF. As DNA, the CDR3 is TGCGCCAGCAGCGTCCAGGGACTTGAAGCTTTCTTT.

V usage is TRBV6-6 and J usage is TRBJ2-3; 7 bases match TRBD2. The CDR3 runs 15 residues. J gave up 4 bases and V 4 bases, and 8 bases lay outside the gene matches. Per the germline V gene, CDR1 is MNHNY and CDR2 is SVGAGI (reference sequence). CDR3 DNA: TGTGCCAGCAGTTTAATTCAGGGAGGGCCAGATACGCAGTATTTT. As protein: CASSLIQGGPDTQYF.

In the case of this clone: The junction departs from the called germline gene at one end, perhaps through a read error. Additional DNA sequences in this sample encode the identical CDR3. This chain joins TRBV18 and TRBJ1-5; the D gene is possibly TRBD1 (6 bases). This CDR3 contains 15 residues. Germline loops: CDR1 KGHSH, CDR2 LQKENI. The CDR3 region is CASSPEAGGNQPQHF. The CDR3 coding sequence is TGTGCCAGTTCACCAGAGGCAGGGGGCAATCAGCCCCAGCATTTT.

The chain combines TRBV28 with TRBJ1-5, with D perhaps matching TRBD1 (6 bases). Deletions cut 6 bases from V and 4 bases from J, with 13 bases between. Germline V gives CDR1 MDHEN, CDR2 SYDVKM. This CDR3 comprises 14 residues. As DNA, the CDR3 is TGTGCCAGCAGACCAGGACAGACTAATCAGCCCCAGCATTTT. Protein: CASRPGQTNQPQHF.

In regard to this clone: Different DNA sequences within this sample yield the same CDR3. The V call is TRBV5-1, the J call TRBJ1-1; D might be TRBD1 (6 bases). CDR1 and CDR2 (germline): SGHRS, YFSETQ. The CDR3 runs 13 residues. V lost 0 bases and J 7 bases, leaving 10 bases between the germline ends. The CDR3 DNA sequence: TGCGCCAGCAGCTTGGACCTAGGGGGTGAAGCTTTCTTT. It is translated as CASSLDLGGEAFF.

The chain employs TRBV28 and TRBJ1-5, with a tentative D call TRBD1 (6 bases). The germline V gene has CDR1 MDHEN and CDR2 SYDVKM. The CDR3 loop spans 16 amino acids. V lost 3 bases, J lost 1 base, and 13 bases lay in between. The CDR3 loop is CASSFQWGPSNQPQHF. The CDR3 region has the DNA TGTGCCAGCAGTTTTCAGTGGGGGCCCAGCAATCAGCCCCAGCATTTT.

The CDR3 here is CAWSVSPVGLKLFF. CDR3 bases: TGTGCCTGGAGTGTATCCCCCGTCGGCCTAAAACTGTTTTTT. The chain recombines TRBV30 with TRBJ1-4; D is unclear. Germline V lookup: CDR1 GTSNPN, CDR2 SVGIG (reference sequence). V lost 0 bases, J lost 10 bases, and 15 bases lay in between. The CDR3 is 14 residues long.

This clone was counted only a few times. The CDR3 nucleotides read TGTGCCAGCAGCTTGGCCTCGGCAAGCAATCAGCCCCAGCATTTT. This encodes CASSLASASNQPQHF. The chain combines TRBV5-8 with TRBJ1-5, with no clear D. Germline values: CDR1 SGHTS, CDR2 YDEGEE. The V end lost 0 bases, the J end lost 1 base, and 8 bases lay between the germline ends. The CDR3 has 15 residues.

The chain carries TRBV7-2 and TRBJ1-5, with D possibly TRBD1 on 5 matching bases. Trimming stripped 5 bases from V and 5 bases from J, with 10 bases between. This CDR3 region has 13 residues. Germline values: CDR1 SGHTA, CDR2 FQGNSA. CDR3 DNA: TGTGCCAGCAGCCTGGACAACGATCAGCCCCAGCATTTT. This encodes CASSLDNDQPQHF.

This chain uses TRBV6-6 with TRBJ2-1, with 15 nucleotides matching TRBD2. The CDR3 spans 16 residues. The trim removed 2 bases at V and 8 bases at J, leaving 4 bases unmatched. Germline assignment: CDR1 MNHNY and CDR2 SVGAGI (reference sequence). CDR3 nucleotides: TGTGCCAGCAGTTACCGGGGACTAGCGGGGGGCGATGAGCAGTTCTTC. Protein product: CASSYRGLAGGDEQFF.

Regarding this clone: The junction departs from germline at one end; a sequencing error may be responsible. This chain joins TRBV23-1 and TRBJ1-6; no firm D call. TRBV23-1 is reported as an ORF; its role is uncertain. This CDR3 spans 14 amino acids. CDR3 region: CTSPRDPSNSPLHF. The CDR3 DNA reads TGCACCAGCCCCCGCGACCCTTCTAATTCACCCCTCCACTTT.

The chain recombines TRBV19 with TRBJ2-4; 7 bases fit TRBD1. J gave up 8 bases and V 0 bases, and 7 bases lay outside the gene matches. Germline V gene sequence: CDR1 LNHDA, CDR2 SQIVND (reference sequence). The CDR3 covers 15 residues. The CDR3 bases are TGTGCCAGTAGTATAGATCTTACAGGGGTAGACATTCAGTACTTC. Amino acids: CASSIDLTGVDIQYF.

The chain uses TRBV27 and TRBJ1-5; D is ambiguous. Germline V gene lookup returns CDR1 MNHEY and CDR2 SMNVEV (reference sequence). V shed 6 bases and J shed 4 bases, with 13 bases lying between them. This CDR3 has 14 residues. The CDR3 is CASSSLFENQPQHF. CDR3 DNA: TGTGCCAGCAGCTCTCTGTTTGAGAATCAGCCCCAGCATTTT.

The chain carries TRBV5-6 and TRBJ1-1; D unclear. The CDR3 sequence is 15 residues long. Trimming cost V 2 bases and J 8 bases, with 19 bases left between them. In germline, CDR1 is SGHDT, CDR2 YYEEEE. Written as DNA, the CDR3 is TGTGCCAGCAGCTTCGGGATCGTAAGAAGGTCGGAAGCTTTCTTT. Its protein is CASSFGIVRRSEAFF.

CDR3 in amino acids: CASSFGQGQYNEQFF. The CDR3 DNA sequence: TGTGCCAGCAGTTTCGGACAGGGACAATACAATGAGCAGTTCTTC. The J gene is TRBJ2-1, the V gene TRBV28, with TRBD1 identical over 8 bases. Germline CDR1 is MDHEN and CDR2 is SYDVKM. This CDR3 is 15 amino acids long. V shed 3 bases, J shed 4 bases, and the junction held 5 bases outside the gene matches.

The V gene is TRBV9, the J gene TRBJ2-7; possibly TRBD2 for D (5 bases). V lost 4 bases and J lost 3, with 20 bases in between. The CDR3 has 16 residues. CDR1 and CDR2 from the germline V gene are SGDLS and YYNGEE. CDR3 DNA sequence: TGTGCCAGCAGCCGCCGGACCCGCGGGCGATTCTACGAGCAGTACTTC. Translated: CASSRRTRGRFYEQYF. Using reference TRBV9 and TRBJ2-7 for the parts outside the CDR3, the full variable domain is DSGVTQTPKHLITATGQRVTLRCSPRSGDLSVYWYQQSLDQGLQFLIQYYNGEERAKGNILERFSAQQFPDLHSELNLSSLELGDSALYFCASSRRTRGRFYEQYFGPGTRLTVT.

CDR3 bases: TGTGCCAGCAGCTTTGACGGGGCGAGTGAGCAGTTCTTC. This encodes CASSFDGASEQFF. V gene TRBV11-2 combines with J gene TRBJ2-1; perhaps D is TRBD1 or TRBD2 (5 bases each). Trimming removed 3 bases from V and 9 bases from J, with 12 bases in between. Per germline, CDR1 SGHAT and CDR2 FQNNGV. The CDR3 length is 13 residues.

This clone is categorized as medium-sized. The chain carries TRBV5-8 and TRBJ1-6; D is ambiguous. The CDR3 contains 15 residues. Germline assignment: CDR1 SGHTS and CDR2 YDEGEE. Trimming stripped 0 bases from V and 6 bases from J, with 10 bases between. CDR3 sequence: CASSLAEGGNSPLHF. As DNA, the CDR3 is TGTGCCAGCAGCTTGGCCGAGGGTGGTAATTCACCCCTCCACTTT.

The genes are TRBV4-3 and TRBJ2-1; possible D gene TRBD1, 5 bases. Between the trimmed V and J ends, which lost 0 bases and 2 bases, there was a span of 14 bases. Germline assignment: CDR1 LGHNA and CDR2 YSLEER. The CDR3 loop spans 17 amino acids. CDR3 sequence: CASSQDLPRTTYNEQFF. CDR3 sequence (DNA): TGCGCCAGCAGCCAAGATCTCCCGCGGACAACCTACAATGAGCAGTTCTTC.

This clone was observed a few times. The rearrangement uses TRBV9 and TRBJ2-1; tentative D call: TRBD1 (6 bases). Trimming took 0 bases from V and 6 from J, leaving 13 bases between them. CDR3 size: 15 residues. Germline V gene data show CDR1 as SGDLS and CDR2 as YYNGEE. This chain's CDR3 is CASSVGGLGANEQFF. CDR3 DNA sequence: TGTGCCAGCAGCGTAGGAGGGTTGGGGGCCAATGAGCAGTTCTTC.

The chain joins TRBV27 to TRBJ2-7; TRBD2 might be the D (6 bases). The V end lost 4 bases, the J end lost 7 bases, and 20 bases lay between the germline ends. There are 15 residues in the CDR3. Germline CDR1 reads MNHEY; CDR2 reads SMNVEV (reference sequence). DNA for the CDR3: TGTGCCAGCAGTTCCCCCGGGACTCCCATCCTAGAGCAGTACTTC. Translating gives CASSSPGTPILEQYF.

The V call is TRBV30, the J call TRBJ2-5; 9 bases map to TRBD1. J lost 4 bases, V lost 2 bases, and 14 bases had no gene match. Germline V gene lookup returns CDR1 GTSNPN and CDR2 SVGIG (reference sequence). CDR3 length: 17 amino acids. CDR3 region: CAWSPLATGGVSETQYF. The CDR3 DNA is TGTGCCTGGAGTCCGCTCGCGACAGGGGGAGTCTCAGAGACCCAGTACTTC.

The chain carries TRBV9 and TRBJ1-3; 7 nucleotides align to TRBD1. V lost 4 bases and J lost 2; bases outside the gene matches: 6. The germline CDR1 and CDR2 sequences are SGDLS and YYNGEE. The CDR3 length is 15 residues. The CDR3 coding sequence is TGTGCCAGCAGCTCGCAGGGGGATCCTGGAAACACCATATATTTT. Translation gives CASSSQGDPGNTIYF. Filled out from reference TRBV9 and TRBJ1-3, the complete variable domain reads DSGVTQTPKHLITATGQRVTLRCSPRSGDLSVYWYQQSLDQGLQFLIQYYNGEERAKGNILERFSAQQFPDLHSELNLSSLELGDSALYFCASSSQGDPGNTIYFGEGSWLTVV.

V is TRBV4-2 and J is TRBJ1-4; D is uncertain. V lost 4 bases to trimming and J lost 4 bases, with 7 bases between them. Germline V gives CDR1 LGHNA, CDR2 YNFKEQ. This CDR3 region has 13 residues. This CDR3 is CASSRLSNEKLFF. DNA for the CDR3: TGTGCCAGCAGCCGACTGAGTAATGAAAAACTGTTTTTT.